The T cell receptor beta chain described here comes from a study of blood T cell repertoires in COVID-19. Across the study: Recovered participants had two consecutive negative NP/OP PCR tests, healthcare professional clearance, or symptom resolution. The United States, Italy and Spain supplied acute and convalescent COVID-19 samples.

Individuals aged about 18 to 90 years were recruited from about two dozen US areas. The authors' processing: Reference gene primers were amplified, and this amplification served to estimate nucleated cell counts. The assay was immunoSEQ multiplex PCR, and TCRdb's table has in-frame clones only and misses some. V, J and clone size are taken as reported in that table, and D and trimming were inferred from the DNA itself. The data contain roughly 150,000 clones, roughly 85% of them singletons. Germline V lookup: CDR1 SQVTM, CDR2 ANQGSEA. This CDR3 is built from 14 residues. J was trimmed by 3 bases and V by 4 bases; bases with no gene match: 6.

The gene calls are TRBV29-1 and TRBJ2-3; 8 bases match TRBD1. Specimen: PBMCs or T cells enriched from blood (not recorded which). The sequence derives from a woman in her 70s in a cohort exposed to, infected with or recovered from COVID-19 (not recorded which). In nucleotides, the CDR3 is TGCAGCGTTGTTAAGGGACAGGTGACAGATACGCAGTATTTT. Encoded protein: CSVVKGQVTDTQYF.